Presented here are 20 T cell receptor beta chains from one specimen sequenced in a study of blood T cell repertoires in COVID-19. The repertoire was sequenced with immunoSEQ multiplex PCR; TCRdb's copy has only in-frame clones and lacks some. The sample has 75,000 to 95,000 clones; 85% to 90% are singletons. Sequencing was performed on peripheral blood. These receptors all stem from a human donor in a cohort sampled during active COVID-19.

This rearrangement joins TRBV3-1 (or the pseudogene TRBV3-2) to TRBJ1-5; 10 nucleotides agree with TRBD1. The CDR3 is 16 amino acids. Trimming cost V 4 bases and J 5 bases; bases outside gene matches: 8. Germline V lookup: CDR1 LGHDT, CDR2 YNNKEL (reference sequence). CDR3 sequence reads: CASSPRTGGIDQPQHF. The CDR3 DNA reads as TGTGCCAGCAGCCCGCGGACAGGGGGGATCGATCAGCCCCAGCATTTT.

This chain's CDR3 is CASGVWSASSYNEQFF. Written as DNA, the CDR3 is TGTGCCAGCGGAGTTTGGAGCGCTAGCTCCTACAATGAGCAGTTCTTC. The chain combines TRBV7-9 with TRBJ2-1; D gene ambiguous. CDR1 and CDR2 from the germline V gene are SEHNR and FQNEAQ (reference sequence). V dropped 8 bases and J dropped 0 bases, with 17 bases sitting between them. This CDR3 comprises 16 residues.

The CDR3 protein is CASSPGQFNEKLFF. CDR3 DNA sequence: TGTGCCAGCAGCCCGGGACAGTTTAATGAAAAACTGTTTTTT. The gene calls are TRBV5-6 and TRBJ1-4; 7 bases line up with TRBD1. The germline V gene has CDR1 SGHDT and CDR2 YYEEEE. J lost 4 bases, V lost 4 bases, and 4 bases had no gene match. The CDR3 extends over 14 amino acids. The variable domain in full, completed from reference TRBV5-6 and TRBJ1-4, reads DAGVTQSPTHLIKTRGQQVTLRCSPKSGHDTVSWYQQALGQGPQFIFQYYEEEERQRGNFPDRFSGHQFPNYSSELNVNALLLGDSALYLCASSPGQFNEKLFFGSGTQLSVL.

V and J are TRBV3-1 (or the pseudogene TRBV3-2) and TRBJ1-2, with 9 bases that match TRBD1. The CDR3 covers 16 residues. Germline lookup yields CDR1 LGHDT and CDR2 YNNKEL (reference sequence). V dropped 4 bases and J dropped 4; count of bases not matched to a gene: 10. The CDR3 is CASSRLQGAATYGYTF. The CDR3 DNA reads as TGTGCCAGCAGCCGACTACAGGGGGCAGCTACCTATGGCTACACCTTC.

The V call is TRBV19, the J call TRBJ1-5; 9 bases agree with TRBD1. CDR1 and CDR2 from the germline V gene are LNHDA and SQIVND (reference sequence). V shed 8 bases and J 5 bases; nucleotides not matched to a gene: 7. The CDR3 runs to 14 residues. CDR3 in DNA: TGTGCCAGTCAACAAGGGACAGGGTATCAGCCCCAGCATTTT. Its translation is CASQQGTGYQPQHF.

This chain joins TRBV5-1 and TRBJ1-2; 7 bases are shared with TRBD1. The CDR3 runs 16 residues. V shed 2 bases and J 3 bases; nucleotides not matched to a gene: 10. Germline CDR1 SGHRS, CDR2 YFSETQ. The CDR3 nucleotides are TGCGCCAGCAGCTTTACCTACAGGGGAGGTGACTATGGCTACACCTTC. Translated: CASSFTYRGGDYGYTF.

The genes are TRBV5-1 and TRBJ1-3; no firm D call. The CDR3 totals 15 residues. The ends were cut back, 0 bases at V and 0 bases at J, with 7 bases in the middle. Germline CDR1 is SGHRS and CDR2 is YFSETQ. In DNA form, the CDR3 reads TGCGCCAGCAGCTTGGCCACCAGCTCTGGAAACACCATATATTTT. Translating gives CASSLATSSGNTIYF.

This clone was seen a handful of times. The DNA for the CDR3 is TGTGCCAGCAGCCCCCCCACAGGGTTAGGGACTGAAGCTTTCTTT. Amino acid sequence: CASSPPTGLGTEAFF. The gene calls are TRBV14 and TRBJ1-1; weak D call: TRBD1 (6 bases). Trimming removed 4 bases from V and 5 bases from J, with 17 bases in between. This CDR3 spans 15 amino acids. Germline CDR1 and CDR2: SGHDN and FVKESK.

V usage is TRBV28 and J usage is TRBJ2-7, with a weak D call TRBD1 (5 bases). The germline V gene has CDR1 MDHEN and CDR2 SYDVKM. Between the trimmed V and J ends, which lost 5 bases and 3 bases, there was a span of 14 bases. This CDR3 has 14 amino acids. The CDR3 sequence is CASSQRQQVYEQYF. CDR3 nucleotide sequence: TGTGCCAGCAGTCAGAGACAGCAGGTCTACGAGCAGTACTTC.

This rearrangement joins TRBV10-1 to TRBJ2-1, with 8 bases lining up with TRBD2. The CDR3 is 14 residues long. Germline loops: CDR1 WNHNN, CDR2 SYGVQD (reference sequence). Losses at the gene ends were 4 bases for V and 7 bases for J; bases not matched to a gene: 6. CDR3 amino acids: CASSARGGGNEQFF. For the CDR3, the DNA is TGCGCCAGCAGTGCTCGGGGGGGCGGGAATGAGCAGTTCTTC.

J is TRBJ1-5 and V is TRBV18; 7 bases are shared with TRBD1. This CDR3 has 16 residues. CDR1 is KGHSH, CDR2 LQKENI, per germline. The J segment lost 2 bases and the V segment lost 1 base, leaving 5 bases of the junction unmatched. CDR3 region: CASSPQGARGNQPQHF. CDR3 in DNA: TGTGCCAGCTCACCACAGGGGGCGCGGGGCAATCAGCCCCAGCATTTT.

This clone has only a few counts. This rearrangement joins TRBV27 to TRBJ2-1; D may be TRBD2 (5 bases). The CDR3 spans 14 residues. Germline V lookup: CDR1 MNHEY, CDR2 SMNVEV (reference sequence). The germline V and J ends were trimmed by 2 bases and 6 bases, with 11 bases remaining between them. The CDR3 sequence: CASSLRLASNEQFF. The CDR3 nucleotides are TGTGCCAGCAGTTTACGTCTAGCATCCAATGAGCAGTTCTTC.

The CDR3 DNA reads as TGTGCCAGTAGTACAGGCGTGGGCAGGGGGCAGGTGAATGAGCAGTTCTTC. This encodes CASSTGVGRGQVNEQFF. This rearrangement joins TRBV19 to TRBJ2-1; 8 nucleotides line up with TRBD1. Germline V gene data show CDR1 as LNHDA and CDR2 as SQIVND (reference sequence). The J segment lost 7 bases and the V segment lost 4 bases, leaving 15 bases of the junction unmatched. This CDR3 has 17 residues.

The rearrangement uses TRBV6-5 and TRBJ2-1, with a tentative D call TRBD1 (7 bases). Per the germline V gene, CDR1 is MNHEY and CDR2 is SVGAGI. The CDR3 spans 14 residues. The V and J ends lost 7 bases and 6 bases respectively, with 16 bases between them. In DNA, the CDR3 is TGTGCCAGCACCACGACCCAGGGGGGCAATGAGCAGTTCTTC. Its protein product is CASTTTQGGNEQFF.

The rearrangement uses TRBV6-1 and TRBJ1-1; TRBD1 agrees at 8 bases. CDR1 MNHNS and CDR2 SASEGT come from the germline V gene. V lost 1 base to trimming and J lost 2 bases; unmatched junction nucleotides: 3. The CDR3 totals 15 residues. The CDR3 DNA reads TGTGCCAGCAGTGAAGGACCAGGGGGCAACACTGAAGCTTTCTTT. Protein sequence: CASSEGPGGNTEAFF.

V and J are TRBV6-2 or TRBV6-3 and TRBJ2-7; D is undetermined. The V end lost 2 bases, the J end lost 2 bases, and 7 bases lay between the germline ends. From germline, CDR1 is MNHEY and CDR2 SVGEGT. The CDR3 totals 13 residues. This CDR3 is CASSYTETYEQYF. The CDR3 coding sequence is TGTGCCAGCAGTTACACCGAGACCTACGAGCAGTACTTC.

This clone appeared once. The V gene is TRBV4-3, the J gene TRBJ2-3; TRBD2 agrees at 8 bases. V gave up 1 base and J gave up 5 bases; unmatched junction bases: 5. The CDR3 totals 15 residues. Germline CDR1 and CDR2: LGHNA and YSLEER. CDR3 coding DNA: TGCGCCAGCAGCCAAGGTATTAGCGGGGTAGATACGCAGTATTTT. Amino acids: CASSQGISGVDTQYF.

This rearrangement joins TRBV11-2 to TRBJ1-2; D is uncertain. CDR1 SGHAT and CDR2 FQNNGV come from the germline V gene. V lost 5 bases, J lost 6 bases, and 13 bases lay in between. The CDR3 extends over 13 amino acids. The CDR3 sequence: CASSSHPGNGYTF. In DNA form, the CDR3 reads TGTGCCAGCAGCAGCCACCCCGGGAATGGCTACACCTTC.

The chain has TRBV30 and TRBJ2-1; TRBD2 aligns across 10 bases. The CDR3 sequence is 15 residues long. Germline V CDR1 and CDR2: GTSNPN, SVGIG (reference sequence). V was clipped by 4 bases and J by 4 bases; unmatched bases: 7. In nucleotides, the CDR3 is TGTGCCTGGAATACCGGGACTAGCGCGTACAATGAGCAGTTCTTC. Encoded protein: CAWNTGTSAYNEQFF. Full variable domain (missing parts from reference TRBV30 and TRBJ2-1): SQTIHQWPATLVQPVGSPLSLECTVEGTSNPNLYWYRQAAGRGLQLLFYSVGIGQISSEVPQNLSASRPQDRQFILSSKKLLLSDSGFYLCAWNTGTSAYNEQFFGPGTRLTVL.

The chain uses TRBV7-8 and TRBJ1-5; no firm D call. V lost 2 bases and J lost 3, with 8 bases in between. Germline V gene data show CDR1 as SGHVS and CDR2 as FQNEAQ. The CDR3 covers 14 residues. CDR3 nucleotide sequence: TGTGCCAGCAGCTTACTCGGGTACAATCAGCCCCAGCATTTT. As protein: CASSLLGYNQPQHF.